This TCR beta chain was profiled in a study of control samples from healthy donors and cancer patients. The protocol was immunoSEQ multiplex PCR, while the TCRdb copy is restricted to in-frame clones and leaves out a portion. The sample has 90,000 or so clones, roughly 91% seen once; the top ten hold 6% to 9.5%. V shed 7 bases, J shed 0 bases, and the junction held 8 bases outside the gene matches. The CDR3 is 15 residues long. Germline V gene data show CDR1 as SEHNR and CDR2 as FQNEAQ (reference sequence). The V gene is TRBV7-9, the J gene TRBJ1-2, with 7 bases lining up with TRBD1. Sequencing used blood. The TCR sequence derives from an older woman in good health. This CDR3 reads CASIDRQGPNYGYTF. The CDR3 DNA reads as TGTGCCAGCATAGACCGACAGGGCCCTAACTATGGCTACACCTTC.